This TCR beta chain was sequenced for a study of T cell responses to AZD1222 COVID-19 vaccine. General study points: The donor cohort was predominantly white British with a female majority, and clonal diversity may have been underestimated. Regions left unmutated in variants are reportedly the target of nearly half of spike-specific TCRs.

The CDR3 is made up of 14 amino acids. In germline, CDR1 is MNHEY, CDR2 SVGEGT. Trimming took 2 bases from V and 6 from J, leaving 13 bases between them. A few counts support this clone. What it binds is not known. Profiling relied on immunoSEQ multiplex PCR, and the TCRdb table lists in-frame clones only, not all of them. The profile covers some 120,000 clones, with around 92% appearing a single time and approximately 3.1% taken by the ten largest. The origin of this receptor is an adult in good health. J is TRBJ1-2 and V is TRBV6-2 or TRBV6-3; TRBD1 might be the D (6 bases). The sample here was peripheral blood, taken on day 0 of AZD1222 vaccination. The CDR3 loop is CASSYVHGGHGYTF. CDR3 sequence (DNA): TGTGCCAGCAGTTACGTCCACGGGGGCCATGGCTACACCTTC.